This T cell receptor (beta chain) was retrieved from a study of vaccination and CD4 T cells after COVID-19 (dated by TCRdb to the early 2020s). Background for the entire study: Every convalescent patient had a positive nasal swab PCR test for SARS-CoV-2, with mild disease in 9 or 10 patients and severe disease in one. Six males and four females were included in the convalescent cohort, with two Hispanic individuals, seven Caucasians, two Asians and one multiracial person represented. Overlapping spike peptide pools from SARS-CoV-2 and from the common cold coronaviruses HCoV-NL63, HCoV-OC43 and HCoV-229E were used as culture stimuli. In control cultures, a CEFX viral epitope pool was used as positive control, an HIV-1 Nef peptide pool was used as negative control, or no peptide was added. Post-vaccine blood samples were taken a median of 72 days after the second vaccine dose, with a range of roughly 14 to 241 days. Each participant got two doses of either the Pfizer-BioNTech BNT162b2 vaccine (n=8) or the Moderna mRNA-1273 vaccine (n=2). Post-COVID blood samples were collected from convalescent patients a median of approximately 93 days after diagnosis, with a range of roughly 30 to 170 days. In about 11 COVID-19 convalescent patients and a handful of infection-naive healthy vaccine recipients, the spike-specific CD4+ TCR repertoire before mRNA vaccination was compared with the repertoire after mRNA vaccination. Summary of the overall study and its limitations: In convalescent patients, a median 86.3% of post-vaccine SARS-CoV-2-reactive clones were detected only after vaccination, and vaccine-specific priming was suggested by this finding. An increase in the median number of SARS-CoV-2-reactive clonotypes from 21 after infection to a few dozen after vaccination was observed, but the change was not found to be significant. Nearly all vaccine-specific clones in convalescent patients (304 of 307) were mono-reactive for SARS-CoV-2 spike rather than cross-reactive with common cold coronaviruses. The number of convalescent patients in the study was relatively small, and the study did not examine early timepoints following natural infection.

The sample's treatment or condition label, decoded: approximately 9-day PBMC culture with coronavirus spike peptide pools or control peptides (ViraFEST assay). To expand antigen-specific T cells with peptide pools and then pick out the expanded clonotypes through TCR sequencing, the study relied on the ViraFEST assay. The positive SARS-CoV-2 PCR tests of the convalescent patients were dated from March to December 2020, before the Alpha, Beta and Delta variants emerged in the United States. Each well held 2.2 million or so PBMCs cultured in IMDM containing roughly 5% human AB serum and approximately 9.4 IU/ml IL-2, with around 9.7 ug/ml peptide pools added. On days 3 and 7, half of the culture medium was replaced with fresh IL-2-containing medium. After approximately 10 days of culture, CD4+ T cells were isolated by negative selection using the EasySep CD4+ T cell isolation kit. Ficoll-Paque Plus gradient centrifugation was used to isolate PBMCs from whole blood, and the isolated PBMCs were then either used fresh or cryopreserved at -140C. Culture conditions were generally each tested in triplicate wells.

A word on this clonotype: Its binding antigen is unknown. Base qualities are not at hand, and no much larger clone is one base apart.

CDR3 length: 16 amino acids, cysteine to phenylalanine. The retained sequence is limited to the CDR3, 48 bases, with the frame set at the first base. A distance of 10 bases separates the germline ends of V and J, which lose 1 base and 0 bases respectively. Libraries were prepared through PCR. DNA from cultured CD4+ T cells underwent TCR sequencing with the Oncomine TCR Beta short-read assay at the Johns Hopkins FTIC core. The QIAamp micro DNA kit was used to extract genomic DNA from the cultured CD4+ T cells. Oncomine TCR Beta libraries from cultured CD4+ T cells were pooled with unique dual indexes and sequenced on an Illumina iSeq 100. Processing in the source paper ran as follows. Non-productive sequences were filtered out, and CDR3s that did not start with C, did not end with F or W, or were shorter than 7 amino acids were discarded. The MANAFEST web application identified antigen-specific clonotypes by comparing peptide-stimulated wells against reference wells and other culture wells. An FDR below 0.05, an odds ratio above 5, and a productive frequency above 0.1% in at least two of three replicate wells were required for clones to be considered positive. A clonotype counted as cross-reactive if it showed significant expansion both in the SARS-CoV-2 spike wells and in at least one common cold coronavirus spike condition. Similarity between CDR3 sequences was evaluated in R version 3.6.1 using Levenshtein distances (stringdist) and unrooted phylogenetic trees (ape). TCRdb itself trimmed the public reads at Q25 with fastp, ran MiXCR and retained productive beta chains. CDR3 protein duplicates are merged, each entry listing the most common genes and DNA. The V and J calls were not made by the authors but by TCRdb's processing. The sample has about 16,000 distinct CDR3 sequences on record, 50% to 65% of them singletons. Together, the top ten hold around 20% of the sample.

The chain joins TRBV12-3 or TRBV12-4 to TRBJ1-5; the D gene cannot be named for sure. This sequence originates from a human donor who had recovered from COVID-19. Sequenced here: CD4+ T cells from blood, cultured in vitro, sampled before SARS-CoV-2 vaccination. The CDR3 protein is CASSLDLGNSNQPQHF. The DNA sequence reads TGTGCCAGCAGTTTAGATTTGGGGAATAGCAATCAGCCCCAGCATTTT.